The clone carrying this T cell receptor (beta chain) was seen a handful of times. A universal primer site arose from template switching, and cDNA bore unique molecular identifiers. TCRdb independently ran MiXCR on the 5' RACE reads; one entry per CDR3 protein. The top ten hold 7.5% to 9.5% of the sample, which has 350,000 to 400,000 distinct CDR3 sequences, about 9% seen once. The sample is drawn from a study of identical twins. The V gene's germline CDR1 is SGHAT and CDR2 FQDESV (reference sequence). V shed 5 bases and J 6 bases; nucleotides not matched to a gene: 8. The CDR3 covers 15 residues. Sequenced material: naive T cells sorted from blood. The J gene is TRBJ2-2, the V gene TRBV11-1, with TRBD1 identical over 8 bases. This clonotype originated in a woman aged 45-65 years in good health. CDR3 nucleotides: TGTGCCAGCAGCGGACAGGGAGGACACGCCGGGGAGCTGTTTTTT. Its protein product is CASSGQGGHAGELFF. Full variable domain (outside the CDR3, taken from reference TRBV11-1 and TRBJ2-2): EAEVAQSPRYKITEKSQAVAFWCDPISGHATLYWYRQILGQGPELLVQFQDESVVDDSQLPKDRFSAERLKGVDSTLKIQPAELGDSAMYLCASSGQGGHAGELFFGEGSRLTVL.